This T cell receptor beta chain was captured by sequencing in a study of blood T cell repertoires in COVID-19 (dated by TCRdb to between 2020 and 2021). For context, the study as a whole: The collaborator samples originated in the United States, Italy and Spain and spanned the acute and convalescent phases of COVID-19. The material from the prospective study consisted of cDNA or gDNA derived from T cells, B-cell-depleted T cells, or PBMCs. The dataset comprised deeply sampled blood TCRbeta repertoires from subjects exposed to, actively infected with, or recovered from COVID-19. The repertoires were released in a freely available public database meant as a resource for research on the immune response to SARS-CoV-2. The samples were drawn from two sources: the first 160 participants of the ongoing ImmuneRACE study, and fewer than 1,500 subjects contributed by 6 global collaborators. Nearly every sample came with metadata listing a de-identified subject ID, COVID-19 status, age in years and sex. Where HLA class I and class II types were available, the types were taken from metadata supplied by the sample provider, not from assay-based typing. Study-wide conclusions, independent of this receptor: The quantity of clinical and demographic metadata differed by source and by participant and was supplied without curation.

V is pruned by 0 bases and J by 2 bases, leaving 7 bases of the junction without a gene match. The CDR3 has 17 amino acids, counting the end cysteine and phenylalanine. The retained sequence is limited to the CDR3, 51 bases, with the frame set at the first base. CDR1 and CDR2 are read off the germline V gene as LGHNA and YNFKEQ. TCRbeta CDR3 regions were amplified from genomic DNA by means of the immunoSEQ Assay, a bias-controlled multiplex PCR. As for the authors' bioinformatics: Nucleated cell counts per sample were estimated from amplification of reference gene primers within the assay. To quantify the absolute abundance of each unique TCRbeta CDR3 rearrangement, sequence reads were collapsed and filtered. For each sample, productive Simpson clonality was calculated as the square root of Simpson's diversity index over productive rearrangements. TCRdb provides this immuneACCESS table in a form limited to in-frame rearrangements. Some clones are lacking; in checked studies, under half of them reflect an unresolved V gene, and why the rest are absent is not known. That table furnishes V, J and clone size, whereas the DNA furnished D and trimming. Present in this sample are fewer than 40,000 clones, approximately 78% of which were seen just once. 33% of the sample is taken by the ten largest.

Collaborating institutions collected whole blood in K2EDTA tubes following their own protocols. Collaborator samples were shipped for TCRbeta analysis as frozen whole blood, isolated PBMCs, or DNA extracted from either sample type. Worth noting for this clone: The antigen this receptor binds is unknown. No clone much larger than this one lies a single base away; base qualities are absent.

The rearranged segments are TRBV4-2 and TRBJ2-7; the central 10 bases match TRBD1. Sequenced sample: peripheral blood. The receptor comes from a man between 60 and 75 years old with acute or convalescent COVID-19. The CDR3 region: CASSQDPDGQGAYEQYF. The DNA sequence is TGTGCCAGCAGCCAAGATCCGGACGGACAGGGGGCCTACGAGCAGTACTTC.